The entry below gives a single T cell receptor beta chain sequence along with its context. Its specificity is not known. This sample is part of a study of cytomegalovirus exposure and HLA in healthy donors. Study-level information: The 90 to 150 validation repertoires matched the roughly 650 first-cohort repertoires in platform, a later analysis reported.

V lost 4 bases, J lost 8 bases, and 8 bases stayed unmatched. The CDR3 sequence is 13 residues long. Germline CDR1 reads SGHRS; CDR2 reads YFSETQ. Findings of the study overall: It was about 150 TCR beta chains that were listed as cytomegalovirus-associated. Many donors shared some public TCRs, even though most TCR sequences were rare.

Profiling relied on immunoSEQ multiplex PCR, and the TCRdb table lists in-frame clones only, not all of them. The top ten hold 4.5% of the sample, which has 130,000 to 150,000 clones, 80% to 90% seen once. This TCR was recovered from a man aged 18 to 30 in good health and CMV-seropositive. The V and J genes are TRBV5-1 and TRBJ1-2; 7 bases are a match to TRBD1. The sequenced sample consisted of PBMCs. The CDR3 DNA sequence: TGCGCCAGCAGCACCGCTGGGACAGCCGGCTACACCTTC. It translates to CASSTAGTAGYTF.